What follows are 17 T cell receptor beta chains derived from one specimen sequenced in a study of T cells in tumors after PD-1 blockade. Generated by immunoSEQ multiplex PCR, the TCRdb table keeps only in-frame clones and is missing some. The sample contains approximately 47,000 clones, about 85% of which appear only once. The input for sequencing was PBMCs, taken before anti-PD-1 treatment. These TCRs come from a human donor with basal cell carcinoma.

This clone was detected only once. The genes are TRBV6-2 or TRBV6-3 and TRBJ2-3; either TRBD1 or TRBD2 may fit D (5 bases each). CDR3 length: 14 residues. V gave up 6 bases and J gave up 2 bases, with 12 bases separating them. Looked up from germline, CDR1 is MNHEY and CDR2 is SVGEGT. The CDR3 DNA follows: TGTGCCAGCAGCCCAGGGAGCCACACAGATACGCAGTATTTT. Amino acids: CASSPGSHTDTQYF.

V is TRBV19 and J is TRBJ2-1; TRBD1 aligns across 7 bases. CDR1 and CDR2 from the germline V gene are LNHDA and SQIVND (reference sequence). The CDR3 length is 17 residues. Germline trimming cut 3 bases from V and 6 bases from J; bases unmatched to any gene: 14. The DNA of the CDR3 is TGTGCCAGTAGTATCGGATGGAAAGGGGACAGAAGCAATGAGCAGTTCTTC. This sequence encodes CASSIGWKGDRSNEQFF.

The V and J genes are TRBV5-6 and TRBJ2-7; D may be TRBD1 or TRBD2 (5 bases each). Germline V gene lookup returns CDR1 SGHDT and CDR2 YYEEEE. The CDR3 runs 13 residues. V lost 4 bases and J lost 6, with 14 bases in between. The CDR3 loop is CASSSRARGEQYF. The CDR3 DNA is TGTGCCAGCAGCAGCCGAGCGAGGGGCGAGCAGTACTTC.

The gene calls are TRBV5-1 and TRBJ2-5; the D gene is possibly TRBD1 (5 bases). V was pared by 2 bases and J by 3 bases, with 8 bases between. CDR1 is SGHRS and CDR2 is YFSETQ in the germline V gene. This CDR3 is built from 13 residues. The CDR3 loop is CASSLSREETQYF. As DNA, the CDR3 is TGCGCCAGCAGCTTATCCAGGGAAGAGACCCAGTACTTC. Filled out from reference TRBV5-1 and TRBJ2-5, the complete variable domain reads KAGVTQTPRYLIKTRGQQVTLSCSPISGHRSVSWYQQTPGQGLQFLFEYFSETQRNKGNFPGRFSGRQFSNSRSEMNVSTLELGDSALYLCASSLSREETQYFGPGTRLLVL.

This clone was observed a handful of times. The chain links TRBV12-3 or TRBV12-4 to TRBJ2-4; the D is unclear. The CDR3 length is 11 residues. Trimming cost V 3 bases and J 9 bases, with 6 bases left between them. The CDR3 coding sequence is TGTGCCAGCAGTTTGAGTTCCATTCAGTACTTC. As protein: CASSLSSIQYF.

The rearrangement uses TRBV21-1 and TRBJ2-1; the DNA was not used to check the table's D call, TRBD2. TRBV21-1 is described as a pseudogene. This CDR3 has 13 residues. The CDR3 protein is CASSKPAGHEQFF. DNA of the CDR3: TGTGCCAGCAGCAAACCGGCGGGTCATGAGCAGTTCTTC.

The chain couples TRBV13 to TRBJ2-3; D is perhaps TRBD1 (6 bases). This CDR3 region has 14 residues. The germline V and J ends were trimmed by 7 bases and 2 bases, with 13 bases remaining between them. Per germline, CDR1 PRHDT and CDR2 FYEKMQ (reference sequence). CDR3 region: CASTQGRSTDTQYF. The CDR3, as DNA: TGTGCCAGCACACAGGGACGATCCACAGATACGCAGTATTTT. Supplemented by reference TRBV13 and TRBJ2-3, the full variable domain reads AAGVIQSPRHLIKEKRETATLKCYPIPRHDTVYWYQQGPGQDPQFLISFYEKMQSDKGSIPDRFSAQQFSDYHSELNMSSLELGDSALYFCASTQGRSTDTQYFGPGTRLTVL.

The chain has TRBV5-5 and TRBJ2-3; 11 bases agree with TRBD2. V was clipped by 6 bases and J by 2 bases; unmatched bases: 8. Germline lookup yields CDR1 SGHKS and CDR2 YYEKEE (reference sequence). The CDR3 is 16 amino acids. CDR3 amino acids: CASTPGGLAATDTQYF. The CDR3 bases are TGTGCCAGCACCCCAGGGGGACTAGCGGCCACAGATACGCAGTATTTT.

The V gene is TRBV29-1, the J gene TRBJ1-1, with 7 bases identical to TRBD1. Germline CDR1 reads SQVTM; CDR2 reads ANQGSEA. V trimming: 6 bases; J trimming: 8 bases; junction bases outside the gene matches: 9. The CDR3 length is 12 residues. Here the CDR3 DNA reads TGCAGCGTCGAACAGGGGAGAGGAGAAGCTTTCTTT. Encoded protein: CSVEQGRGEAFF.

As concerns this clone: Other DNA sequences in this sample translate to the same CDR3. The chain has TRBV28 and TRBJ2-5; D unclear. Germline V gene sequence: CDR1 MDHEN, CDR2 SYDVKM. The CDR3 contains 14 residues. Trimming shortened V by 3 bases and J by 8 bases, and 16 bases separated the two germline ends. CDR3 sequence: CASSFRLGGETQYF. The CDR3 DNA reads as TGTGCCAGCAGTTTCAGGTTAGGCGGAGAAACCCAGTACTTC.

This clone has more than one count but fewer than ten. CDR3 sequence reads: CASSSFRNTGELFF. The CDR3 DNA is TGTGCCAGCAGCTCGTTTAGAAACACCGGGGAGCTGTTTTTT. The chain joins TRBV7-9 to TRBJ2-2; the D is unclear. The V gene's germline CDR1 is SEHNR and CDR2 FQNEAQ (reference sequence). The CDR3 extends over 14 amino acids. Deletions cut 4 bases from V and 2 bases from J, with 8 bases between. Supplemented by reference TRBV7-9 and TRBJ2-2, the full variable domain reads DTGVSQNPRHKITKRGQNVTFRCDPISEHNRLYWYRQTLGQGPEFLTYFQNEAQLEKSRLLSDRFSAERPKGSFSTLEIQRTEQGDSAMYLCASSSFRNTGELFFGEGSRLTVL.

This chain joins TRBV9 and TRBJ1-1, with D hard to call. The CDR3 length is 14 residues. The V and J ends lost 0 bases and 4 bases respectively, with 10 bases between them. Germline V gene data show CDR1 as SGDLS and CDR2 as YYNGEE. The CDR3 DNA is TGTGCCAGCAGCGTAGGCAGTGCGGGCACTGAAGCTTTCTTT. Translation gives CASSVGSAGTEAFF.

The V call is TRBV19, the J call TRBJ1-5, with TRBD1 matching over 9 bases. There are 15 residues in the CDR3. Looked up from germline, CDR1 is LNHDA and CDR2 is SQIVND (reference sequence). Germline trimming cut 7 bases from V and 6 bases from J; bases unmatched to any gene: 10. CDR3 residues: CASTETGGASQPQHF. The CDR3 coding sequence is TGTGCCAGTACCGAAACAGGGGGCGCGAGTCAGCCCCAGCATTTT.

This clone was found once. This chain links TRBV30 with TRBJ1-4, with 7 positions matching TRBD1. Looked up from germline, CDR1 is GTSNPN and CDR2 is SVGIG (reference sequence). Unmatched junction bases numbered 11, after V lost 3 bases and J lost 7 bases. The CDR3 length is 15 residues. CDR3 coding DNA: TGTGCCTGGAGGCAGACAGGGATGAAAGGTGAAAAACTGTTTTTT. Translation: CAWRQTGMKGEKLFF.

This chain connects TRBV5-1 to TRBJ2-3; TRBD1 is a possible D gene (6 bases). Germline-derived CDR1 and CDR2 are SGHRS and YFSETQ. V lost 4 bases, J lost 4 bases, and 13 bases lay in between. There are 14 residues in the CDR3. CDR3 protein: CASSQNTGPDTQYF. DNA for the CDR3: TGCGCCAGCAGCCAAAATACAGGGCCAGATACGCAGTATTTT.

The chain is built from TRBV7-2 and TRBJ1-4, with 9 nucleotides matching TRBD1. The CDR3 spans 14 residues. Per the germline V gene, CDR1 is SGHTA and CDR2 is FQGNSA. The V and J ends lost 4 bases and 8 bases, in that order; junction bases with no gene match: 5. CDR3 protein: CASSSYRGLEKLFF. The CDR3 region has the DNA TGTGCCAGCAGCTCCTACAGGGGGCTAGAAAAACTGTTTTTT.

This clone was detected only once. Other nucleotide sequences from this sample produce the same CDR3. This chain uses TRBV27 with TRBJ2-7, with TRBD1 identical over 8 bases. The junction had 3 bases not matched to a gene; V was cut back by 3 bases and J by 5 bases. The CDR3 sequence is 13 residues long. The germline V gene encodes CDR1 MNHEY and CDR2 SMNVEV (reference sequence). The CDR3 region has the DNA TGTGCCAGCAGTTTGCCAGGGGGCCACGAGCAGTACTTC. It yields the protein CASSLPGGHEQYF.